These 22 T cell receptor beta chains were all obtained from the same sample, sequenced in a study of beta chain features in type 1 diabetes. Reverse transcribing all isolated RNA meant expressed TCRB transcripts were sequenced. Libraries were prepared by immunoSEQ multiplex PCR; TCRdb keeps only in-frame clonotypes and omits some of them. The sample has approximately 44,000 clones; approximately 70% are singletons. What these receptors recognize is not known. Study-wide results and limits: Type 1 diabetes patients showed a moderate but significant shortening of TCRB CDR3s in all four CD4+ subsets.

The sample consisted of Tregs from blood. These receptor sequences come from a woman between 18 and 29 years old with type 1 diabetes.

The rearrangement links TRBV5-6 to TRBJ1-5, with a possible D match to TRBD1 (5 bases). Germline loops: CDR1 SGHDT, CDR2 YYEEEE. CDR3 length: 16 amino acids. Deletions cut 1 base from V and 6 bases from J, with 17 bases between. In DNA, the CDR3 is TGTGCCAGCAGCTTGATGCTCCAGGGCGTAACTCAGCCCCAGCATTTT. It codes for CASSLMLQGVTQPQHF.

CDR3 residues: CSVGRRDRGTYEQYF. In nucleotides, the CDR3 is TGCAGCGTTGGGCGCCGGGACAGGGGTACCTACGAGCAGTACTTC. The chain carries TRBV29-1 and TRBJ2-7; TRBD1 matches 10 bases. Losses at the gene ends were 4 bases for V and 2 bases for J; bases not matched to a gene: 8. Per the germline V gene, CDR1 is SQVTM and CDR2 is ANQGSEA. The CDR3 totals 15 residues.

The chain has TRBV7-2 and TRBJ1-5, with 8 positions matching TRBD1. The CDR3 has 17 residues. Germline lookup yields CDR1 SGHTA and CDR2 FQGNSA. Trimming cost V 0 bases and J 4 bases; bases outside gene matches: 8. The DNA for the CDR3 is TGTGCCAGCAGCTTAGCGGGGAGCAGGGGGCGGAATCAGCCCCAGCATTTT. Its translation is CASSLAGSRGRNQPQHF.

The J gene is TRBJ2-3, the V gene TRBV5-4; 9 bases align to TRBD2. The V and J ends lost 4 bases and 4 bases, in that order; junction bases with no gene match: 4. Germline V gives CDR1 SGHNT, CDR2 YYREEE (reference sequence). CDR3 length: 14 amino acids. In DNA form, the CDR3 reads TGTGCCAGCAGCCCCGGACTAGCGCCAGATACGCAGTATTTT. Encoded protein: CASSPGLAPDTQYF.

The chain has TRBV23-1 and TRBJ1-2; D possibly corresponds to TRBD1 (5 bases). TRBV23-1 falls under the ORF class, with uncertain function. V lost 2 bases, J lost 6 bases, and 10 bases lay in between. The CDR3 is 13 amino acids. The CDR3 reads CASSQVGGDGYTF. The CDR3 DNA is TGCGCCAGCAGTCAAGTGGGGGGAGATGGCTACACCTTC.

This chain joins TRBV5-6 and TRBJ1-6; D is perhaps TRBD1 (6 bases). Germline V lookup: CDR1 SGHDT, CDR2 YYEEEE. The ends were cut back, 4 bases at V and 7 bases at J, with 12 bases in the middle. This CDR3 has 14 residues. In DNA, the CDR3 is TGTGCCAGCAGCCCTGGACAGCTCAATTCACCCCTCCACTTT. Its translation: CASSPGQLNSPLHF.

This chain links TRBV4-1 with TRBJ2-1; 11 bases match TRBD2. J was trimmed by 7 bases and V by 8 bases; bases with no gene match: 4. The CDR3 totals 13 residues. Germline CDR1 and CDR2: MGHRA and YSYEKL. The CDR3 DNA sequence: TGCGCCAGCGGACTAGCGGGCGGAAATGAGCAGTTCTTC. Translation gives CASGLAGGNEQFF.

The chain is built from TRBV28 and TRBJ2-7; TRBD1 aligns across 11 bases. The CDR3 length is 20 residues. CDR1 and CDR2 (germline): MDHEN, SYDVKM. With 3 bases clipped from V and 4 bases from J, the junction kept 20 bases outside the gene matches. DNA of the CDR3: TGTGCCAGCAGTTTGTCGGGGCACATAACTCGGGGACAGGGGGGTTACGAGCAGTACTTC. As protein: CASSLSGHITRGQGGYEQYF.

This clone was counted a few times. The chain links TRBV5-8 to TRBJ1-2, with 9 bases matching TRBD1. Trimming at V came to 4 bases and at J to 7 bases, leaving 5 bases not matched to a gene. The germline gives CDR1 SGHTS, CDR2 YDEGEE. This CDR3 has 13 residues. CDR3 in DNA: TGTGCCAGCAGCCGGACAGGGGCCCCTGGCTACACCTTC. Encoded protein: CASSRTGAPGYTF.

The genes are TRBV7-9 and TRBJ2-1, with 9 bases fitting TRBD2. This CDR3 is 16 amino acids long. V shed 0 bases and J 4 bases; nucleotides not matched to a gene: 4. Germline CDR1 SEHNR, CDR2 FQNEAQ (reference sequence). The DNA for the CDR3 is TGTGCCAGCAGCTTAGCTGGCGGGAGGGTTTACAATGAGCAGTTCTTC. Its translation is CASSLAGGRVYNEQFF.

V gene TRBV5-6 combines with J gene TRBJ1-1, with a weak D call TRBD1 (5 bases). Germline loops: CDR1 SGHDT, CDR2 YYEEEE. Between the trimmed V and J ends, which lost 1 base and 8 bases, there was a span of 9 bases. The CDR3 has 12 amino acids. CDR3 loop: CASSLYGGEAFF. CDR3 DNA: TGTGCCAGCAGCTTGTATGGGGGGGAAGCTTTCTTT.

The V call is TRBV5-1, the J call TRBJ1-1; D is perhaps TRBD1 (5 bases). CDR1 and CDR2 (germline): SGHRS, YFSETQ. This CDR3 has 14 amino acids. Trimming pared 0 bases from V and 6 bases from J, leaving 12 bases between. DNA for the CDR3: TGCGCCAGCAGCTTGGAGGGGAGGGGAGCTGAAGCTTTCTTT. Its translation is CASSLEGRGAEAFF.

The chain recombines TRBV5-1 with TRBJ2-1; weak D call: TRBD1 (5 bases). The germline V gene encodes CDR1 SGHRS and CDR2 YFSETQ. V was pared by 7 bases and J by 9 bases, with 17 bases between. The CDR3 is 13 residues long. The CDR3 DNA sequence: TGCGCCAGCTCCGATCAGGGTAGGGGTGAGCAGTTCTTC. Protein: CASSDQGRGEQFF.

For the CDR3, the DNA is TGTGCCATCAGGAGCTTTGGTGAGGCGGGACGTGAGCAGTTCTTC. This codes for CAIRSFGEAGREQFF. The genes are TRBV10-3 and TRBJ2-1; D might be TRBD2 (6 bases). Germline V gene lookup returns CDR1 ENHRY and CDR2 SYGVKD. The V end was cut by 6 bases, the J end by 9 bases, with 21 bases between. The CDR3 is made up of 15 amino acids.

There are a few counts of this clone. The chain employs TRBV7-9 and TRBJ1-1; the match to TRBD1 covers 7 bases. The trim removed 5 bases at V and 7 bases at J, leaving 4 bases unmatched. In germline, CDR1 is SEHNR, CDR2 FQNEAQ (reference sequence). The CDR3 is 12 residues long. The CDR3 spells CASSPQGFEAFF. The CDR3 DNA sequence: TGTGCCAGCAGCCCACAGGGGTTTGAAGCTTTCTTT.

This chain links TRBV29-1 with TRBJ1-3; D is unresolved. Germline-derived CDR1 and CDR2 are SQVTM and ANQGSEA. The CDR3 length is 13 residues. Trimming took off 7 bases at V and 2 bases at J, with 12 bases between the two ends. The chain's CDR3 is CSAMGSTGNTIYF. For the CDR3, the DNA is TGCAGCGCAATGGGGAGCACTGGAAACACCATATATTTT.

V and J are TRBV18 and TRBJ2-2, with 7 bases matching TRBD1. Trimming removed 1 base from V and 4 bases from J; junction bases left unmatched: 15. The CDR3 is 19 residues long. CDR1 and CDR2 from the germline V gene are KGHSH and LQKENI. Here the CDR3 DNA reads TGTGCCAGCTCACCACGGAGTTCCTTACAGGGGCGTTTCACCGGGGAGCTGTTTTTT. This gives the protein CASSPRSSLQGRFTGELFF.

This CDR3 reads CASSRGERNYNSPLHF. CDR3 nucleotide sequence: TGCGCCAGCAGCCGGGGGGAGCGGAATTATAATTCACCCCTCCACTTT. The V call is TRBV4-3, the J call TRBJ1-6, with a weak D call TRBD1 (5 bases). Germline loops: CDR1 LGHNA, CDR2 YSLEER. V lost 4 bases, J lost 4 bases, and 14 bases lay in between. The CDR3 spans 16 residues.

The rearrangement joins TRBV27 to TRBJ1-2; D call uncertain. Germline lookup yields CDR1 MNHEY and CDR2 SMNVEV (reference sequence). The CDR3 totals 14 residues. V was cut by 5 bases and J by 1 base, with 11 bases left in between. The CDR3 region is CASSKVGGNYGYTF. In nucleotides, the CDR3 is TGTGCCAGCAGTAAAGTTGGAGGTAACTATGGCTACACCTTC.

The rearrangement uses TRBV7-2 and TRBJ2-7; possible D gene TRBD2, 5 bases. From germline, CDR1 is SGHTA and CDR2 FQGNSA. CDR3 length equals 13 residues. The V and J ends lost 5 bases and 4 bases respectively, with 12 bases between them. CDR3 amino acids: CASSIGVTYEQYF. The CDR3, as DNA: TGTGCCAGCAGCATCGGGGTAACGTACGAGCAGTACTTC. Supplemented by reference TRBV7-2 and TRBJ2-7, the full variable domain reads GAGVSQSPSNKVTEKGKDVELRCDPISGHTALYWYRQSLGQGLEFLIYFQGNSAPDKSGLPSDRFSAERTGGSVSTLTIQRTQQEDSAVYLCASSIGVTYEQYFGPGTRLTVT.

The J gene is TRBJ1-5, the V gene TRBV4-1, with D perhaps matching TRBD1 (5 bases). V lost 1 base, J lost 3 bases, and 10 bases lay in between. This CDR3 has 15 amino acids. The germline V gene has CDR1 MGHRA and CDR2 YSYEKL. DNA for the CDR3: TGCGCCAGCAGCCAAGTAGGCAGGGCCAATCAGCCCCAGCATTTT. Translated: CASSQVGRANQPQHF.

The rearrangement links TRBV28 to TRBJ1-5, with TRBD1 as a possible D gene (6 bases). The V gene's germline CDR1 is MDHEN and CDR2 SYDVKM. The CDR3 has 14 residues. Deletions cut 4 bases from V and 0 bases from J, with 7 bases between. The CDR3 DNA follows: TGTGCCAGCAGTTGGACAGCTAGCAATCAGCCCCAGCATTTT. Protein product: CASSWTASNQPQHF.